This T cell receptor (beta chain) was obtained from a study of blood T cells in healthy people across ages (dated by TCRdb to the mid-2010s). Looking at the study overall: In model experiments, template switching captured about one uniquely barcoded TCR beta cDNA molecule for every two T cells. To track age-related changes in TCR beta repertoire diversity, the study relied on deep sequencing normalized with unique cDNA molecular identifiers. The donors were split into four age groups: young (average 16 years), middle-aged (roughly 39), aged (over 55) and long-lived (approximately 80). To avoid experimental bias, donors of different ages were distributed randomly across sequencing lanes. For two donors (one aged 18 to 30 and one aged 80 or older), the study analyzed two additional independent replicas of 1 million unique cDNA reads from the same blood draw. Findings and caveats that apply to the study as a whole: A strong correlation was found between observed TCR beta diversity and the percentage of naive T cells measured by flow cytometry. Estimates of total diversity from one million sequenced T cells were regarded as lower bounds and underestimates. Compared with the aged group, more naive CD4+ T cells, fewer expanded clones and increased TCR diversity were shown by the long-lived group, suggesting age selection. Because the CMV infection status of the donors was unknown, age-related changes in expanded clonotypes may potentially have been confounded. Observed TCR beta diversity per million T cells fell roughly linearly with age, and a significant reduction was already apparent by age about 38. Conclusive comparison of naive and antigen-experienced compartments was prevented by the profiling of bulk unsorted PBMCs.

The 40 or so donors, aged 6 to 90 years, were systemically healthy Caucasian individuals from Russia. Approximately 9 milliliters of peripheral blood were collected from each donor into EDTA-treated Vacutainer tubes. Ficoll-Paque density-gradient centrifugation was used to isolate PBMCs, with at least 6.5 million per sample. Total RNA was extracted from PBMCs with Trizol reagent, with at least 5 micrograms obtained per sample. For every donor, an aliquot of PBMCs went through flow cytometry to measure the percentages of naive CD45RAhigh/CD27high T cells. A word on this clonotype: Its antigen is unknown. Base qualities were left out, and no much larger clone turns up one base away.

The library was obtained by 5' RACE. The reads were generated on an Illumina HiSeq 2500. A second PCR of about 6 to 11 cycles was performed with a sample-barcoded 5' primer and a J-beta primer mix. Each TCR beta cDNA molecule received a unique molecular identifier from a template-switch 5' adaptor carrying 12 random nucleotides. Each sample yielded at least 3 million CDR3-containing paired-end reads. First-strand cDNA synthesis was performed from all RNA using the Mint cDNA synthesis kit, with priming by a TRBC-specific oligonucleotide. Following uracil-DNA glycosylase treatment, all cDNA underwent a first 18-cycle PCR with the universal primers M1SS and BC2_uni_R. Regarding the original processing steps: Normalization of each sample was performed by random selection of 1 million high-quality reads, each carrying a distinct molecular identifier. Reads with shared molecular identifiers were discarded instead of being binned into consensus sequences. MiTCR, with a Q25 quality threshold and the strictest error-elimination algorithm, was used for CDR3 identification, clonotype clustering and error correction. A nonparametric unseen species model with Euler transformation was used to estimate lower-bound total TCR beta diversity. In TCRdb, the public reads were trimmed at Q25 with fastp and aligned with MiXCR, with productive beta chains retained. Rows are combined by CDR3 protein, so each entry shows the most common genes and DNA. TCRdb, rather than the study authors, made the V and J calls. The sample table lists fewer than 1 million distinct CDR3 sequences, 40% to 50% of them with a count of one. The ten biggest clones cover around 21% of the sample.

The CDR3 runs 15 residues from the cysteine to the phenylalanine. The entry retains the CDR3 DNA only, 45 bases that are in frame from base 1. The germline V and J ends show losses of 8 bases and 0 bases respectively, and no gene match explains 7 bases of the junction. CDR1 and CDR2 (MNHEY, SVGAGI) derive from the germline V gene. The sequenced sample consisted of blood. The receptor chain draws on TRBV6-5 and TRBJ2-1; 7 bases in between match TRBD2. This receptor was taken from a man aged 55 to 70 in good health. The encoded CDR3 is CASAASGSSYNEQFF. The nucleotide sequence is TGTGCCAGCGCAGCTAGCGGTAGCTCCTACAATGAGCAGTTCTTC.